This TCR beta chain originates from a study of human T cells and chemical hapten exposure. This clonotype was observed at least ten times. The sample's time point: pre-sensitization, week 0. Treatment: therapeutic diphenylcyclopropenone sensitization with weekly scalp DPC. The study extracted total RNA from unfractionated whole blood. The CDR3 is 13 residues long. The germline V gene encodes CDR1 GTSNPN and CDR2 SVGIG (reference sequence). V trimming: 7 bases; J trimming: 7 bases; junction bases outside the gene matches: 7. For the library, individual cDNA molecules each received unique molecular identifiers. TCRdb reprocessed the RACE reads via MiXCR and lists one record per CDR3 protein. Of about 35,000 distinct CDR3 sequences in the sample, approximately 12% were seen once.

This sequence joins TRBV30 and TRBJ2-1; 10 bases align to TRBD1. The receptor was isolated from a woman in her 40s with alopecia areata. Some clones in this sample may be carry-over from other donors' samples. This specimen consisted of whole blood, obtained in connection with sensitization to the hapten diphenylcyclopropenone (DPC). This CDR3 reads CALTGGNVNEQFF. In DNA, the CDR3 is TGTGCCTTGACAGGGGGCAATGTTAATGAGCAGTTCTTC.